The 14 T cell receptor beta chains below come from one sample, sequenced in a study of spatial heterogeneity in lung cancer. Described time point: blood at routine non-recurrence follow-up after resection. In TCRdb, the 5' RACE reads were re-called with MiXCR into one record per CDR3 protein. The sample includes approximately 20,000 distinct CDR3 sequences, 7% to 10% of them seen just once. The sequencing used PBMCs, collected at follow-up. These receptors originate from a male donor with early-stage non-small cell lung cancer.

The rearrangement links TRBV5-1 to TRBJ2-3; D gene ambiguous. V was clipped by 0 bases and J by 0 bases, with 5 bases between them. Germline V gene lookup returns CDR1 SGHRS and CDR2 YFSETQ. CDR3 length: 14 residues. In nucleotides, the CDR3 is TGCGCCAGCAGCTTGGAATTAAGCACAGATACGCAGTATTTT. Its protein is CASSLELSTDTQYF.

This clonotype appeared many times. The gene calls are TRBV4-1 and TRBJ2-3; D not certain. Trimming took off 0 bases at V and 3 bases at J, with 4 bases between the two ends. The germline V gene encodes CDR1 MGHRA and CDR2 YSYEKL. This CDR3 contains 13 residues. The DNA for the CDR3 is TGCGCCAGCAGCCAAGACCCTACAGATACGCAGTATTTT. Its protein product is CASSQDPTDTQYF.

This clonotype was detected a few times. The gene calls are TRBV28 and TRBJ1-2, with D possibly matching TRBD1 (5 bases). V was cut by 6 bases and J by 5 bases, with 13 bases left in between. CDR1 and CDR2 (germline): MDHEN, SYDVKM. This CDR3 has 13 amino acids. The CDR3 protein is CASRRGFGYGYTF. Written as DNA, the CDR3 is TGTGCCAGCAGGCGGGGGTTTGGATATGGCTACACCTTC.

The chain carries TRBV20-1 and TRBJ2-7; 10 bases are a match to TRBD2. The CDR3 consists of 13 residues. With V trimmed by 7 bases and J by 2 bases, 5 bases remained unmatched. CDR1 is DFQATT, CDR2 SNEGSKA, per germline (reference sequence). Written as DNA, the CDR3 is TGCAGTGTCTCAAGCGGGGGGGCCTACGAGCAGTACTTC. Translation gives CSVSSGGAYEQYF.

This clonotype was observed at least ten times. The DNA of the CDR3 is TGTGCCAGCAGTTTACGGCGGGAGTGGCTCACAGATACGCAGTATTTT. Translating it yields CASSLRREWLTDTQYF. The chain recombines TRBV28 with TRBJ2-3; 7 positions match TRBD2. The CDR3 covers 16 residues. Trimming at V came to 2 bases and at J to 2 bases, leaving 7 bases not matched to a gene. CDR1 and CDR2 (germline): MDHEN, SYDVKM.

This clonotype qualifies as medium-sized. The chain recombines TRBV6-5 with TRBJ2-5; 7 bases are a match to TRBD1. The ends lost 5 bases at V and 2 bases at J; junction bases unmatched: 11. The CDR3 contains 16 residues. CDR1 is MNHEY, CDR2 SVGAGI, per germline. The DNA for the CDR3 is TGTGCCAGCAGTAATTACGACCGGGACAGACAAGAGACCCAGTACTTC. Encoded protein: CASSNYDRDRQETQYF.

In this sample, this clonotype turned up many times. This sequence joins TRBV6-2 or TRBV6-3 and TRBJ2-1; D is unclear. The CDR3 covers 14 residues. V shed 0 bases and J shed 8 bases, with 11 bases lying between them. In germline, CDR1 is MNHEY, CDR2 SVGEGT. Here the CDR3 reads CASSYSGPVDEQFF. In nucleotides, the CDR3 is TGTGCCAGCAGTTACTCAGGGCCGGTGGATGAGCAGTTCTTC.

Many counts were recorded for this clonotype. The chain employs TRBV19 and TRBJ1-5; unclear D gene. CDR1 LNHDA and CDR2 SQIVND come from the germline V gene (reference sequence). The V and J ends lost 3 bases and 7 bases respectively, with 13 bases between them. The CDR3 has 14 residues. The CDR3 spells CASSMRRVEQPQHF. The DNA of the CDR3 is TGTGCCAGTAGTATGAGGAGGGTAGAACAGCCCCAGCATTTT.

This sequence joins TRBV12-3 or TRBV12-4 and TRBJ2-2; 7 nucleotides align to TRBD1. The CDR3 spans 12 residues. J lost 14 bases, V lost 6 bases, and 9 bases had no gene match. The CDR3 protein is CASRHRDRGLFF. DNA of the CDR3: TGTGCCAGCAGACACCGGGACAGAGGCCTGTTTTTT.

The chain carries TRBV6-2 or TRBV6-3 and TRBJ1-5; the match to TRBD1 covers 8 bases. V lost 6 bases to trimming and J lost 6 bases; unmatched junction nucleotides: 4. The length of the CDR3 is 13 residues. Germline CDR1 reads MNHEY; CDR2 reads SVGEGT. CDR3 region: CASRDRGTQPQHF. The CDR3 DNA follows: TGTGCCAGCAGAGACAGGGGAACTCAGCCCCAGCATTTT.

This clonotype was seen at least ten times. The chain recombines TRBV19 with TRBJ2-2, with D hard to call. Germline loops: CDR1 LNHDA, CDR2 SQIVND (reference sequence). Trimming pared 8 bases from V and 2 bases from J, leaving 9 bases between. The length of the CDR3 is 13 residues. The CDR3 DNA sequence: TGTGCCAGTTGGAACACCAACACCGGGGAGCTGTTTTTT. It yields the protein CASWNTNTGELFF.

This clonotype appeared many times. The CDR3 DNA reads TGTGCCAGCAGCAAAGTCGGTAGCTACACAGATACGCAGTATTTT. This translates into CASSKVGSYTDTQYF. This rearrangement joins TRBV21-1 to TRBJ2-3. TRBV21-1 has pseudogene status. This CDR3 has 15 residues.

This clonotype has a count of ten or more. The J gene is TRBJ2-7, the V gene TRBV5-4, with 14 bases lining up with TRBD2. Trimming at V came to 4 bases and at J to 4 bases, leaving 7 bases not matched to a gene. The V gene's germline CDR1 is SGHNT and CDR2 YYREEE (reference sequence). The CDR3 totals 16 residues. The CDR3: CASSRGTSGSDYEQYF. In DNA, the CDR3 is TGTGCCAGCAGCCGAGGGACTAGCGGGAGTGATTACGAGCAGTACTTC.

This clonotype was picked up many times. V is TRBV5-5 and J is TRBJ2-1, with D possibly TRBD1 on 6 matching bases. The germline V and J ends were trimmed by 4 bases and 9 bases, with 20 bases remaining between them. The CDR3 is 15 amino acids. The V gene's germline CDR1 is SGHKS and CDR2 YYEKEE (reference sequence). DNA of the CDR3: TGTGCCAGCAGCCGAACCGGGACACTTGTATCTGAGCAGTTCTTC. Residues: CASSRTGTLVSEQFF.